These 5 T cell receptor beta chains came from one sample sequenced in a study of tumor-infiltrating lymphocytes in primary liver carcinoma. DNA and RNA were both co-extracted from 20-30 mg of bulk tissue that had not been sorted. With about 470 ng total RNA as template and a constant-region primer, TCR beta cDNA was made. Construction of TCR beta libraries relied on three successive nested multiplex PCR rounds employing slightly modified ARM-PCR. The two initial PCR rounds, roughly 11 cycles each, used TRBV1-TRBV30 forward and C-beta reverse primers. TCRdb re-called the multiplex PCR reads with MiXCR, one entry per CDR3 protein. The sample shows nearly 45,000 distinct CDR3 sequences, about 73% of them seen only once. Sample: liver tumor tissue from sampling region 2. Specified subset: tumor region T2, inferior pole. These receptors were taken from a man in his forties with primary liver carcinoma and hepatitis B virus infection.

This clonotype was picked up one time. At one of its ends the junction is not consistent with the germline gene, which may arise from a read error. The V and J genes are TRBV11-2 and TRBJ2-7; tentatively, D is TRBD1 (5 bases). Germline CDR1 and CDR2: SGHAT and FQNNGV. This CDR3 has 14 residues. This CDR3 is CDSSLGQGIYEQYF. CDR3 nucleotide sequence: TGTGACAGCAGTTTAGGGCAGGGCATCTACGAGCAGTACTTC.

This clonotype was counted only a few times. Given the absence of the conserved phenylalanine or tryptophan at the CDR3 end, a read error is likely. CDR3 in amino acids: CASSDRPRWNTEAFS. In DNA form, the CDR3 reads TGCGCCAGCAGCGACAGGCCGAGGTGGAACACTGAAGCTTTCTCT. The rearrangement uses TRBV5-1 and TRBJ1-1, with a weak D call TRBD1 (6 bases). The CDR3 consists of 15 residues. The germline V and J ends were trimmed by 4 bases and 1 base, with 14 bases remaining between them. Germline CDR1 SGHRS, CDR2 YFSETQ.

The J gene is TRBJ2-3, the V gene TRBV12-3 or TRBV12-4; tentative D call: TRBD2 (6 bases). The CDR3 has 14 residues. The ends were cut back, 3 bases at V and 8 bases at J, with 15 bases in the middle. CDR3 coding DNA: TGTGCCAGCAGTTTGGCGGGAAGGCTTCCTACGCAGTATTTT. Translated: CASSLAGRLPTQYF.

In this sample, this clonotype turned up once. One junction end disagrees with the germline gene, perhaps due to a read error. V usage is TRBV5-4 and J usage is TRBJ2-7; 13 nucleotides agree with TRBD2. Germline assignment: CDR1 SGHNT and CDR2 YYREEE (reference sequence). This CDR3 region has 14 residues. CDR3 DNA sequence: TGTCCCAGCAGCTCGGGACTAGCGGGAAACGAGCAGTACTTC. It codes for CPSSSGLAGNEQYF. The variable domain in full, completed from reference TRBV5-4 and TRBJ2-7, reads ETGVTQSPTHLIKTRGQQVTLRCSSQSGHNTVSWYQQALGQGPQFIFQYYREEENGRGNFPPRFSGLQFPNYSSELNVNALELDDSALYLCPSSSGLAGNEQYFGPGTRLTVT.

In regard to this clonotype: One junction end does not reproduce the germline sequence, and a read error may be involved. This chain connects TRBV6-2 or TRBV6-3 to TRBJ1-1; 8 positions match TRBD1. This CDR3 region has 15 residues. Germline-derived CDR1 and CDR2 are MNHEY and SVGEGT. The CDR3 DNA is TGTACCAGCAGTTCGCAGGGGGCAGGCACGACCGAAGCTTTCTTT. This gives the protein CTSSSQGAGTTEAFF.